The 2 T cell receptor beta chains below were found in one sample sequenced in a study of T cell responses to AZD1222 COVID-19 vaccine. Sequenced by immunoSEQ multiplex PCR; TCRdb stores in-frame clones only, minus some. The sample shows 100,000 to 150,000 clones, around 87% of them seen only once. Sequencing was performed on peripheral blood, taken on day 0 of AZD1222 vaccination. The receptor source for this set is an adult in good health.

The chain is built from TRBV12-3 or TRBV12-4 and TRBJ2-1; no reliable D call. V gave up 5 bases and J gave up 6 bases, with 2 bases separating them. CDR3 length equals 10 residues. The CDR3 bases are TGTGCCAGCAGTGTCAATGAGCAGTTCTTC. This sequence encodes CASSVNEQFF.

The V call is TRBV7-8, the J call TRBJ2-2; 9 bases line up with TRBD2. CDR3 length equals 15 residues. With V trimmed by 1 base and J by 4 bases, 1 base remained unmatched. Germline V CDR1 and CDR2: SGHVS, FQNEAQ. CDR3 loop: CASSLGSGGTGELFF. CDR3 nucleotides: TGTGCCAGCAGCTTAGGTAGCGGGGGCACCGGGGAGCTGTTTTTT.